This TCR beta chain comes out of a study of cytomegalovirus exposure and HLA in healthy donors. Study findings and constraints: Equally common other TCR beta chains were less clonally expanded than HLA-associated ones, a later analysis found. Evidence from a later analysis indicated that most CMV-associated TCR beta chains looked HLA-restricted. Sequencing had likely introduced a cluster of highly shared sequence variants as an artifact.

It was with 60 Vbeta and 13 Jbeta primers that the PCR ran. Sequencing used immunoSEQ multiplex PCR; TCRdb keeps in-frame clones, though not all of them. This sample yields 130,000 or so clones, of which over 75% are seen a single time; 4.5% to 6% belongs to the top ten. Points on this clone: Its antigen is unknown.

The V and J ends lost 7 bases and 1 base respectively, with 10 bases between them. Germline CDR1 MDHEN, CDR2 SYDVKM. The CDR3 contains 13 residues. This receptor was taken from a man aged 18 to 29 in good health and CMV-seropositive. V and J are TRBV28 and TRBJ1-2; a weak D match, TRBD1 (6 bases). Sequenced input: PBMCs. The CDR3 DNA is TGTGCCAGCACGACAGGTTTTAACTATGGCTACACCTTC. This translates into CASTTGFNYGYTF.